This T cell receptor beta chain was identified in a study of T cell responses to AZD1222 COVID-19 vaccine. General study points: The donor cohort was predominantly white British with a female majority, and clonal diversity may have been underestimated. Baseline seropositivity occurred in only six AZD1222 recipients. Compared with day 0, the breadth and depth of the Spike-specific TCR repertoire rose significantly after two doses of AZD1222.

Libraries were prepared by immunoSEQ multiplex PCR; TCRdb keeps only in-frame clonotypes and omits some of them. This sample has 100,000 to 130,000 clones, with about 86% found just once. The CDR3 is made up of 16 amino acids. V gave up 2 bases and J gave up 6 bases; unmatched junction bases: 10. Germline V gene lookup returns CDR1 SGHVS and CDR2 FQNEAQ. With regard to this clone: Antigen unknown.

The sequence came from an adult in good health. The rearrangement uses TRBV7-8 and TRBJ1-2; 9 positions agree with TRBD1. The sample was peripheral blood, taken on day 0 of AZD1222 vaccination. The CDR3 DNA is TGTGCCAGCAGCTTATTTGGACCGACAGGGGGTAATGGCTACACCTTC. It encodes CASSLFGPTGGNGYTF.